Listed here is a single TCR beta chain. The antigen is not known. Trimming stripped 2 bases from V and 6 bases from J, with 14 bases between. The CDR3 length is 15 residues. The germline gives CDR1 MDHEN, CDR2 SYDVKM. This sample's time point: week 3, after first cycle of checkpoint inhibitor. One draw preceded checkpoint blockade; another followed its first cycle at week 3. This record comes from a study of blood T cell dynamics during melanoma immunotherapy. Study-wide context: Metastatic melanoma patients received first-line pembrolizumab or nivolumab plus ipilimumab. Whole-study findings and limits: It remained unknown if the driving T cell clones were melanoma-specific.

Each bulk PBMC sample had approximately 0.35 ug DNA loaded. The data were produced by immunoSEQ multiplex PCR, yet TCRdb's version contains in-frame clones alone and is incomplete. The sample records some 15,000 clones, 90% to 95% being singletons. The J gene is TRBJ1-5, the V gene TRBV28; no firm D call. The sequenced sample was blood, obtained from a patient treated with checkpoint blockade. The source is a human donor with melanoma. The CDR3 is CASSLVGPNGQPQHF. The CDR3 DNA reads TGTGCCAGCAGTTTAGTGGGCCCGAACGGTCAGCCCCAGCATTTT. Filled out from reference TRBV28 and TRBJ1-5, the complete variable domain reads DVKVTQSSRYLVKRTGEKVFLECVQDMDHENMFWYRQDPGLGLRLIYFSYDVKMKEKGDIPEGYSVSREKKERFSLILESASTNQTSMYLCASSLVGPNGQPQHFGDGTRLSIL.